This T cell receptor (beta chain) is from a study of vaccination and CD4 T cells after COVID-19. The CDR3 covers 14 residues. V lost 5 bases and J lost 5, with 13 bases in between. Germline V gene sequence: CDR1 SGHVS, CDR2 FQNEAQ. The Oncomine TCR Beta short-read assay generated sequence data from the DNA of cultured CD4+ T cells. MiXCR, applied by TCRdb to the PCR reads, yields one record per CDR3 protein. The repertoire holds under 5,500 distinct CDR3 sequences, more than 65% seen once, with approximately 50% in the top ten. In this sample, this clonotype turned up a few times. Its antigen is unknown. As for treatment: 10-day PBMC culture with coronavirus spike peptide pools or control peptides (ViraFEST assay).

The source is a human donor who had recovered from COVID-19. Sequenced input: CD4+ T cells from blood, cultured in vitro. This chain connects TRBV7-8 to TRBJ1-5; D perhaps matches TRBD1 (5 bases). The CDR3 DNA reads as TGTGCCAGCAGCCCCGACAGCCAGCATCAGCCCCAGCATTTT. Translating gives CASSPDSQHQPQHF.